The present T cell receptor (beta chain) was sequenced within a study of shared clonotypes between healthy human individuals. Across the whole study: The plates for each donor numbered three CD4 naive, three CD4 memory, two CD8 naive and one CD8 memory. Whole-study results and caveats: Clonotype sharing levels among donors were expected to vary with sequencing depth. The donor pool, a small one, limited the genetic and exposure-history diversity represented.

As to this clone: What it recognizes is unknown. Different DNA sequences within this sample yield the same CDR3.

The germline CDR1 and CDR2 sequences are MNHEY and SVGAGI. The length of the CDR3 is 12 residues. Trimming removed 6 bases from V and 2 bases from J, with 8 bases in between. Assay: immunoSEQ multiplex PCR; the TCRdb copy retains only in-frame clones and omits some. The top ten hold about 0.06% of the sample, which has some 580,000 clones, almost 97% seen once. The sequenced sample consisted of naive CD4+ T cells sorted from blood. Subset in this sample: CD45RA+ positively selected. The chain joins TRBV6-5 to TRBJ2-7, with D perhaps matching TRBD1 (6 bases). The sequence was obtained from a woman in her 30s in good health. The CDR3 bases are TGTGCCAGCAGGGACAGTACCTACGAGCAGTACTTC. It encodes CASRDSTYEQYF.